This T cell receptor beta chain derives from a study of vaccination effects on CD4 cells after COVID-19 (dated 2022 in TCRdb). About the study as a whole: Post-vaccine samples across the study were collected a median of 72 days after the second dose, with a range of 14 to 241. SARS-CoV-2 spike-specific CD4+ TCR repertoires from before and after mRNA vaccination were compared in COVID-19 convalescent patients and in infection-naive vaccine recipients. The full study included 10 COVID-19 convalescent patients and a handful of SARS-CoV-2-naive healthy vaccine recipients. Cultures from other donors in the study were sequenced using the Oncomine TCR Beta short-read assay on an Illumina iSeq 100. Study-wide findings and limitations: In healthy vaccine recipients, vaccine-induced clones were almost all SARS-CoV-2 mono-reactive, with only 1 of 255 being cross-reactive with common cold coronaviruses. The study was limited by a small number of convalescent patients and lacked early post-infection timepoints. Marked clonal contraction was observed in both infection-induced and vaccine-induced clones at late post-vaccination timepoints, consistent with waning T cell responses.

The protocol used for the library was the immunoSEQ multiplex PCR assay. DNA from the cultured and isolated CD4+ T cells underwent TCR beta CDR3 sequencing. On the authors' methods: The analysis removed non-productive TCR sequences, trimmed reads to the CDR3 region, and retained only CDR3s that were 7 or more amino acids long. Antigen-specific clonotypes were identified using the MANAFEST web app by comparison of expansion in peptide wells against reference cultures. To count as positive, a clone had to show expansion at FDR<0.05 compared with the reference and with all other wells, an odds ratio above 5, and a frequency above 0.1% in two replicate wells. A clonotype was defined as cross-reactive if the clonotype was significantly expanded both in SARS-CoV-2 spike wells and in at least one common cold coronavirus spike condition. Using the stringdist R package, CDR3 similarity was measured by Levenshtein distance, and unrooted trees were constructed with ape in R 3.6.1. As stored in TCRdb, this immuneACCESS dataset retains in-frame rearrangements with V and J assigned. A fraction of the clones does not appear; measured against another copy, unresolved V genes explain less than half of the discrepancy, and the remainder lacks a known reason. From that table come the V and J calls and clone size; the DNA was used to work out D and trimming. The sample has around 30,000 clones on record, roughly 68% of them singletons. The top ten hold roughly 17% of the sample.

The CDR3 starts with the cysteine, ends with the phenylalanine, and has 15 residues. The retained sequence is limited to the CDR3, 45 bases, with the frame set at the first base. The V and J ends are trimmed by 6 bases and 0 bases, leaving 12 bases between them. CDR1 is given as SNHLY and CDR2 as FYNNEI, both from the germline V gene. In the case of this clone: Its cognate antigen has yet to be identified. Base qualities are not provided; no much larger clone lies one nucleotide away.

In the ViraFEST assay, PBMC were stimulated with viral peptide pools, and TCR sequencing was then used to find antigen-specific CD4+ T cell clonotypes based on their expansion. After roughly 11 days of culture, CD4+ T cells were isolated with the EasySep CD4+ T cell isolation kit. Each participant got two doses of an mRNA SARS-CoV-2 vaccine, either BNT162b2 or mRNA-1273. Negative nucleocapsid antibody results before and after vaccination confirmed that the healthy vaccine recipients had no prior SARS-CoV-2 infection. Each well held roughly 2 million PBMC cultured in IMDM containing around 5% human AB serum, roughly 9.6 IU/ml IL-2 and gentamicin, along with around 9.4 ug/ml peptides. Half of the culture medium was replaced with fresh IL-2-containing medium on days 3 and 7. Unless otherwise noted, each peptide stimulation condition was cultured in triplicate wells. PBMC were separated from whole blood using Ficoll-Paque Plus gradient centrifugation and were then either cryopreserved at -140C or used fresh. The spike proteins of SARS-CoV-2 and of the common cold coronaviruses HCoV-NL63, HCoV-OC43 and HCoV-229E were spanned by overlapping peptide pools. Genomic DNA was extracted from cultured CD4+ T cells with the QIAamp micro DNA kit.

The TCR comes from a human donor who received a COVID-19 vaccine. The starting material was CD4+ T cells from PBMCs cultured with HCoV-OC43 spike peptides, obtained after COVID-19 vaccination. Taken with the paper, the label for cell subset or site translates to: HCoV-OC43 spike overlapping peptide pool stimulation. The sequence joins TRBV2 to TRBJ1-5, and TRBD1 may be the D gene, going by 5 matching bases. The DNA is as follows: TGTGCCAGCAGGCCTACGACAGTTAGCAATCAGCCCCAGCATTTT. This sequence encodes CASRPTTVSNQPQHF.